Each of the 20 T cell receptor beta chains below was sequenced from the same sample in a study of tumor-infiltrating lymphocytes in localized non-small cell lung cancer. The repertoire was sequenced with immunoSEQ multiplex PCR; TCRdb's copy has only in-frame clones and lacks some. The data show approximately 3,000 clones, with more than 35% seen just once and around 19% held by the top ten. The source material was uninvolved lung tissue not adjacent to the tumor. The receptors shown here come from a human donor with non-small cell lung cancer.

The rearrangement uses TRBV11-2 and TRBJ2-7; the D is unclear. The CDR3 is 13 amino acids. Trimming removed 2 bases from V and 4 bases from J, with 9 bases in between. The germline V gene encodes CDR1 SGHAT and CDR2 FQNNGV. In nucleotides, the CDR3 is TGTGCCAGCAGCTTATTCGAGAAATACGAGCAGTACTTC. Translating it yields CASSLFEKYEQYF.

A few counts support this clone. This sample includes further DNA sequences coding for the same CDR3. V usage is TRBV4-3 and J usage is TRBJ1-1; the D is unclear. With 1 base removed from V and 4 bases from J, the gap between germline ends came to 13 bases. The germline V gene encodes CDR1 LGHNA and CDR2 YSLEER. The CDR3 consists of 15 residues. CDR3 sequence: CASSQGAGLGTEAFF. CDR3 DNA sequence: TGCGCCAGCAGCCAAGGCGCCGGTTTGGGCACTGAAGCTTTCTTT.

This clone was observed a handful of times. One junction end disagrees with the germline gene, perhaps due to a read error. The genes are TRBV19 and TRBJ2-7; 8 bases line up with TRBD2. CDR3 length equals 15 residues. Germline V CDR1 and CDR2: LNHDA, SQIVND (reference sequence). The CDR3 reads CASSIGGLVSNEQYF. In DNA form, the CDR3 reads TGTGCCAGTAGTATAGGGGGACTAGTCTCCAACGAGCAGTACTTC.

This clone is medium-sized in the sample. V usage is TRBV27 and J usage is TRBJ2-5; TRBD2 aligns across 12 bases. CDR1 is MNHEY, CDR2 SMNVEV, per germline (reference sequence). The CDR3 totals 15 residues. J was trimmed by 5 bases and V by 7 bases; bases with no gene match: 8. The DNA for the CDR3 is TGTGCCAGCACATCGCTAGCGGGGGGGCTGGAGACCCAGTACTTC. It is translated as CASTSLAGGLETQYF.

On this clone itself: This CDR3 is also generated by other DNA sequences in the sample. The chain uses TRBV30 and TRBJ1-4, with 8 bases fitting TRBD1. Germline trimming cut 0 bases from V and 5 bases from J; bases unmatched to any gene: 5. The CDR3 spans 15 residues. CDR1 and CDR2 from the germline V gene are GTSNPN and SVGIG (reference sequence). The CDR3 DNA sequence: TGTGCCTGGAGTGTTCGAGGGACAGGCAATGAAAAACTGTTTTTT. It codes for CAWSVRGTGNEKLFF.

The chain employs TRBV14 and TRBJ2-3; possible D gene TRBD2, 5 bases. Trimming stripped 4 bases from V and 2 bases from J, with 16 bases between. Germline V gene sequence: CDR1 SGHDN, CDR2 FVKESK. The CDR3 has 16 residues. The CDR3 sequence is CASSPTPGFTTDTQYF. DNA for the CDR3: TGTGCCAGCAGCCCTACTCCGGGATTCACCACAGATACGCAGTATTTT.

The V and J genes are TRBV6-6 and TRBJ1-2; D is ambiguous. Trimming shortened V by 0 bases and J by 3 bases, and 14 bases separated the two germline ends. The length of the CDR3 is 16 residues. Germline CDR1 and CDR2: MNHNY and SVGAGI (reference sequence). CDR3 amino acids: CASSYSIPLSDYGYTF. For the CDR3, the DNA is TGTGCCAGCAGTTACTCGATCCCTCTATCGGACTATGGCTACACCTTC.

The rearrangement joins TRBV4-3 to TRBJ1-2; D call uncertain. V lost 3 bases and J lost 4, with 9 bases in between. The CDR3 loop spans 13 amino acids. Germline V gene data show CDR1 as LGHNA and CDR2 as YSLEER. The chain's CDR3 is CASSQGWGYGYTF. CDR3 nucleotides: TGCGCCAGCAGCCAGGGATGGGGCTATGGCTACACCTTC.

This clone was recorded a few times. This chain joins TRBV30 and TRBJ2-5; the match to TRBD1 covers 7 bases. The CDR3 is made up of 13 amino acids. The germline V gene has CDR1 GTSNPN and CDR2 SVGIG (reference sequence). V shed 5 bases, J shed 7 bases, and the junction held 10 bases outside the gene matches. The CDR3 here is CAWQTGLLVTQYF. The CDR3 coding sequence is TGTGCCTGGCAGACAGGGTTGTTGGTGACCCAGTACTTC.

This chain uses TRBV5-1 with TRBJ2-7, with a possible D match to TRBD2 (6 bases). V lost 0 bases and J 6 bases, leaving 13 bases between the germline ends. Germline CDR1 reads SGHRS; CDR2 reads YFSETQ. CDR3 size: 14 residues. CDR3 protein: CASSLEGSGGEQYF. CDR3 DNA: TGCGCCAGCAGCTTGGAGGGTAGCGGAGGCGAGCAGTACTTC.

The chain employs TRBV7-9 and TRBJ2-7, with D perhaps matching TRBD1 (6 bases). Germline-derived CDR1 and CDR2 are SEHNR and FQNEAQ (reference sequence). The V and J ends lost 1 base and 6 bases respectively, with 13 bases between them. The CDR3 length is 14 residues. CDR3 region: CASSLGRGSVEQYF. DNA for the CDR3: TGTGCCAGCAGCTTAGGCAGGGGTTCTGTCGAGCAGTACTTC.

The sample holds a few counts of this clone. The CDR3 sequence: CASSLTSGGRGGYTF. CDR3 nucleotide sequence: TGTGCCAGCAGCTTAACCTCCGGGGGGCGTGGAGGCTACACCTTC. J is TRBJ1-2 and V is TRBV7-2; D perhaps matches TRBD1 (6 bases). CDR3 length: 15 residues. V gave up 2 bases and J gave up 8 bases, with 18 bases separating them. Looked up from germline, CDR1 is SGHTA and CDR2 is FQGNSA.

This sequence joins TRBV19 and TRBJ1-1; 9 bases fit TRBD1. V was pared by 6 bases and J by 1 base, with 3 bases of the junction left unmatched. CDR1 is LNHDA and CDR2 is SQIVND in the germline V gene (reference sequence). This CDR3 spans 14 amino acids. CDR3 bases: TGTGCCAGTAGCCGGGACAGGGAGAACACTGAAGCTTTCTTT. Translated, it gives CASSRDRENTEAFF.

CDR3 sequence: CAWSAGLKYTF. DNA of the CDR3: TGTGCCTGGAGTGCGGGCTTGAAATACACCTTC. The V call is TRBV30, the J call TRBJ1-2; D unresolved. This CDR3 region has 11 residues. CDR1 is GTSNPN and CDR2 is SVGIG in the germline V gene (reference sequence). V gave up 1 base and J gave up 11 bases, with 11 bases separating them.

The gene calls are TRBV7-2 and TRBJ2-3; D is perhaps TRBD2 (6 bases). The CDR3 has 13 residues. V lost 6 bases and J 3 bases, leaving 10 bases between the germline ends. Germline V gene lookup returns CDR1 SGHTA and CDR2 FQGNSA. The CDR3 here is CASRGRTTDTQYF. The CDR3 DNA is TGTGCCAGCAGGGGGAGGACAACAGATACGCAGTATTTT.

The chain joins TRBV2 to TRBJ1-1; D is uncertain. The germline V gene encodes CDR1 SNHLY and CDR2 FYNNEI. Trimming took off 6 bases at V and 4 bases at J, with 12 bases between the two ends. The CDR3 has 13 residues. CDR3 sequence: CASRNRLGTEAFF. CDR3 nucleotides: TGTGCCAGCAGGAATCGCCTGGGCACTGAAGCTTTCTTT.

This chain joins TRBV4-2 and TRBJ2-1, with TRBD2 identical over 7 bases. The CDR3 has 17 amino acids. Trimming removed 1 base from V and 0 bases from J; junction bases left unmatched: 6. Germline V lookup: CDR1 LGHNA, CDR2 YNFKEQ. In DNA form, the CDR3 reads TGTGCCAGCAGCCAAGGCCTCCGCGGGGGCTCCTACAATGAGCAGTTCTTC. This codes for CASSQGLRGGSYNEQFF.

This clone counts as hyperexpanded. This chain links TRBV4-3 with TRBJ2-3; D remains ambiguous. The V end was cut by 4 bases, the J end by 3 bases, with 8 bases between. The CDR3 is 13 residues long. Looked up from germline, CDR1 is LGHNA and CDR2 is YSLEER. The CDR3 DNA reads TGCGCCAGCAGCCGGACCTATACAGATACGCAGTATTTT. This sequence encodes CASSRTYTDTQYF.

The DNA of the CDR3 is TGCAGCGTTGGGGATGAGCAGTTCTTC. It codes for CSVGDEQFF. The V call is TRBV29-1, the J call TRBJ2-1, with no clear D. Germline CDR1 reads SQVTM; CDR2 reads ANQGSEA. V was clipped by 4 bases and J by 8 bases, with 3 bases between them. The CDR3 sequence is 9 residues long.

This chain connects TRBV19 to TRBJ2-1; the D is unclear. V lost 6 bases and J 0 bases, leaving 12 bases between the germline ends. The CDR3 is 15 amino acids. The V gene's germline CDR1 is LNHDA and CDR2 SQIVND (reference sequence). CDR3 nucleotide sequence: TGTGCCAGTAGACCACAATTCGGCTCCTACAATGAGCAGTTCTTC. It specifies CASRPQFGSYNEQFF.